Listed below are T cell receptor beta chains from one sample, sequenced in a study of regulatory T cells in long-lasting Graves disease. Using its own MiXCR run on the multiplex PCR reads, TCRdb lists one record per CDR3 protein. The sample has 400,000 to 500,000 distinct CDR3 sequences, approximately 15% seen once; the top ten hold approximately 19%. Separately, the same data were catalogued under a study of T cells in Graves' hyperthyroidism and ophthalmopathy.

Here the sequenced sample was peripheral blood mononuclear cells (PBMCs), taken at new diagnosis, from a patient treated with antithyroid drugs. Every receptor here comes from a woman in her forties or fifties with Graves disease. The CDR3 runs from the conserved cysteine through the conserved F or W. The order of the fields is V gene, J gene, clone size, CDR3 length, D gene, CDR3 DNA, CDR3 protein. A D gene is named only where the DNA matches it firmly. Part of the rows lack a size; the others show once, few, many or a class for expanded clones.

V: TRBV4-1; J: TRBJ2-3; size: few; length: 14; D: NA; DNA: TGCGCCAGCAGCCAAGCGGGGGACACAGATACGCAGTATTTT; CDR3: CASSQAGDTDTQYF
V: TRBV7-3; J: TRBJ2-2; size: many; length: 13; D: NA; DNA: TGTGCCAGCAGCTCCCCGAACACCGGGGAGCTGTTTTTT; CDR3: CASSSPNTGELFF
V: TRBV18; J: TRBJ2-1; size: many; length: 13; D: NA; DNA: TGTGCCAGCTCACCACCGTCTGGGGAAGAGCAGTTCTTC; CDR3: CASSPPSGEEQFF
V: TRBV6-1; J: TRBJ2-5; size: many; length: 12; D: NA; DNA: TGTGCCAGCAGCCAGACGGGAGAGACCCAGTACTTC; CDR3: CASSQTGETQYF
V: TRBV18; J: TRBJ1-1; size: many; length: 14; D: NA; DNA: TGTGCCAGCACATACCAGGAGGATTCAACTGAAGCTTTCTTT; CDR3: CASTYQEDSTEAFF
V: TRBV2; J: TRBJ2-7; size: many; length: 14; D: NA; DNA: TGTGCCAGCAGTGTGCAGCCCGAGGTGGGGGAGCAGTACTTC; CDR3: CASSVQPEVGEQYF
V: TRBV12-3/TRBV12-4; J: TRBJ1-1; size: many; length: 15; D: NA; DNA: TGTGCCAGCAGTTTAAATTCGGGGGGCATCACTGAAGCTTTCTTT; CDR3: CASSLNSGGITEAFF
V: TRBV7-3; J: TRBJ2-5; size: many; length: 13; D: NA; DNA: TGTGCCAGCAGCTTCGGGGCACAAGAGACCCAGTACTTC; CDR3: CASSFGAQETQYF
V: TRBV7-9; J: TRBJ2-7; size: NA; length: 15; D: NA; DNA: TGTGCCAGCAGCTCCGCCCAACTAGTAACGGGCGAGCAGTACTTC; CDR3: CASSSAQLVTGEQYF
V: TRBV28; J: TRBJ2-3; size: many; length: 14; D: NA; DNA: TGTGCCAGCAGTTCGCAGCCCTACACAGATACGCAGTATTTT; CDR3: CASSSQPYTDTQYF
V: TRBV3-1; J: TRBJ2-1; size: NA; length: 16; D: TRBD2; DNA: TGTGCCAGCAGCTTAGGGGGACTAGCCGCCCTAGCTGAGCAGTTCTTC; CDR3: CASSLGGLAALAEQFF
V: TRBV7-2; J: TRBJ1-5; size: NA; length: 14; D: NA; DNA: TGTGCCAGCAGCTTAGAGGCAGGGAGGCAGCCCCAGCATTTT; CDR3: CASSLEAGRQPQHF
V: TRBV12-3/TRBV12-4; J: TRBJ2-1; size: many; length: 15; D: NA; DNA: TGTGCCAGCAGTTTGTGGCTAGCCTGGGGCGATGAGCAGTTCTTC; CDR3: CASSLWLAWGDEQFF
V: TRBV4-1; J: TRBJ1-2; size: few; length: 14; D: NA; DNA: TGCGCCAGCAGCCAAGAAAGGGGGGGCTATGGCTACACCTTC; CDR3: CASSQERGGYGYTF
V: TRBV7-9; J: TRBJ1-1; size: many; length: 14; D: NA; DNA: TGTGCCAGCAGCTTAGCCGTAACTGATACTGAAGCTTTCTTT; CDR3: CASSLAVTDTEAFF
V: TRBV10-3; J: TRBJ2-3; size: NA; length: 13; D: NA; DNA: TGTGCCATCAGTGCAACAGGGACGGATACGCAGTATTTT; CDR3: CAISATGTDTQYF
V: TRBV3-1; J: TRBJ1-1; size: few; length: 16; D: NA; DNA: TGTGCCAGCAGCTTTTACAGGTGGCCGGGGTTCGCTGAAGCTTTCTTT; CDR3: CASSFYRWPGFAEAFF
V: TRBV7-9; J: TRBJ2-7; size: many; length: 15; D: NA; DNA: TGTGCCAGCAGCCCGCACGACTCGTGGGGGAGTGAGCAGTACTTC; CDR3: CASSPHDSWGSEQYF
V: TRBV11-1; J: TRBJ1-2; size: NA; length: 14; D: NA; DNA: TGTGCCAGCAGCTTAGAGGGCCAGGGGACCGGCTACACCTTC; CDR3: CASSLEGQGTGYTF
V: TRBV9; J: TRBJ2-1; size: many; length: 15; D: NA; DNA: TGTGCCAGCAGCTGGTTGGGAGGTACCTACAATGAGCAGTTCTTC; CDR3: CASSWLGGTYNEQFF
V: TRBV12-3/TRBV12-4; J: TRBJ1-4; size: NA; length: 14; D: NA; DNA: TGTGCCAGCAGTCAGGACGGGACGTCAGAAAAACTGTTTTTT; CDR3: CASSQDGTSEKLFF
V: TRBV27; J: TRBJ2-7; size: many; length: 15; D: TRBD1; DNA: TGTGCCAGCAGTTTCGACCGGGACAGGGTTTACGAGCAGTACTTC; CDR3: CASSFDRDRVYEQYF
V: TRBV7-9; J: TRBJ2-2; size: many; length: 14; D: NA; DNA: TGTGCCAGCAGCCCAGGGAGTAACACCGGGGAGCTGTTTTTT; CDR3: CASSPGSNTGELFF
V: TRBV15; J: TRBJ1-5; size: NA; length: 16; D: NA; DNA: TGTGCCACCAGCCCCGGGGATGTTGGATTGTTACAGCCCCAGCATTTT; CDR3: CATSPGDVGLLQPQHF
V: TRBV19; J: TRBJ2-3; size: many; length: 19; D: TRBD2; DNA: TGTGCCAGTAGAGGAGTGGGACTAGCGGGAGTTCGAAGCACAGATACGCAGTATTTT; CDR3: CASRGVGLAGVRSTDTQYF
V: TRBV2; J: TRBJ1-5; size: few; length: 13; D: NA; DNA: TGTGCCAGCACAGGGTTTGAGGATCAGCCCCAGCATTTT; CDR3: CASTGFEDQPQHF
V: TRBV12-3/TRBV12-4; J: TRBJ2-7; size: many; length: 13; D: TRBD2; DNA: TGTGCCAGCAGTCCGGGGACTATAACGGAGCAGTACTTC; CDR3: CASSPGTITEQYF